This T cell receptor (beta chain) was obtained from a study of radiotherapy plus CTLA-4 blockade in lung cancer. Across the study: Objective responses emerged in 15% to 20% of patients, and around 30% attained disease control. Study observations and caveats: Blood-borne expansion of tumor-derived TCR clones followed radiotherapy plus ipilimumab.

The method was immunoSEQ multiplex PCR; TCRdb's version includes in-frame clones alone and lacks a portion of them. In the table there are 55,000 to 75,000 clones, less than 85% of which are singletons. With regard to this clone: Its antigen is as yet unknown.

This CDR3 is built from 15 residues. The J segment lost 5 bases and the V segment lost 5 bases, leaving 7 bases of the junction unmatched. Germline CDR1 and CDR2: KGHSH and LQKENI. This TCR was recovered from a human donor with non-small cell lung cancer whose response to radiotherapy plus ipilimumab could not be evaluated. Some clones in this sample may be carry-over from other donors' samples. The starting material was peripheral blood, obtained from a patient treated with radiotherapy plus ipilimumab. The genes are TRBV18 and TRBJ1-5; TRBD1 matches at 9 bases. The CDR3 loop is CASSADRGGDQPQHF. The CDR3 nucleotides are TGTGCCAGCTCAGCGGACAGGGGTGGCGATCAGCCCCAGCATTTT. The full variable domain, with the rest looked up from reference TRBV18 and TRBJ1-5, is NAGVMQNPRHLVRRRGQEARLRCSPMKGHSHVYWYRQLPEEGLKFMVYLQKENIIDESGMPKERFSAEFPKEGPSILRIQQVVRGDSAAYFCASSADRGGDQPQHFGDGTRLSIL.